Each of the 7 T cell receptor beta chains below was sequenced from the same sample in a study of early T cells in non-severe SARS-CoV-2 infection. TCRdb independently ran MiXCR on the 5' RACE reads; one entry per CDR3 protein. The data show fewer than 30,000 distinct CDR3 sequences, 5.5% to 7.5% seen once. Sequences were derived from whole blood, sampled at baseline. The receptor source for this set is an adult who was a healthcare worker with PCR-confirmed SARS-CoV-2 infection or an uninfected control (not recorded which).

This clonotype was counted a few times. This chain joins TRBV2 and TRBJ2-3, with unresolved D. CDR1 is SNHLY and CDR2 is FYNNEI in the germline V gene. Trimming removed 8 bases at V and 5 bases at J, with 11 bases between. There are 12 residues in the CDR3. The CDR3 DNA sequence: TGTGCCAGCCGTTGGGAAGGAGATACGCAGTATTTT. Protein product: CASRWEGDTQYF.

This clonotype was found many times. The V and J genes are TRBV27 and TRBJ1-1; no firm D call. Germline loops: CDR1 MNHEY, CDR2 SMNVEV (reference sequence). The CDR3 length is 15 residues. Trimming left V 8 bases short and J 7 bases short, with 23 bases between. CDR3 sequence reads: CASRLRTGLESEAFF. The CDR3 DNA is TGTGCCAGCCGTCTGCGAACGGGGTTGGAGAGTGAAGCTTTCTTT.

This chain joins TRBV28 and TRBJ2-7; 8 bases align to TRBD2. Trimming at V came to 1 base and at J to 2 bases, leaving 4 bases not matched to a gene. Per germline, CDR1 MDHEN and CDR2 SYDVKM. The CDR3 runs to 15 residues. In DNA, the CDR3 is TGTGCCAGCAGTTTATACGACGGGAGGGCCTACGAGCAGTACTTC. Amino acids: CASSLYDGRAYEQYF.

This clonotype was counted a few times. This sequence joins TRBV4-3 and TRBJ2-7; D ambiguous. The CDR3 has 13 amino acids. CDR1 and CDR2 (germline): LGHNA, YSLEER. V shed 1 base and J shed 4 bases, with 8 bases lying between them. This CDR3 reads CASSQALGYEQYF. CDR3 DNA: TGCGCCAGCAGCCAAGCCCTGGGTTACGAGCAGTACTTC.

The V gene is TRBV6-5, the J gene TRBJ2-7, with TRBD1 matching over 8 bases. The CDR3 is 15 residues long. CDR1 is MNHEY and CDR2 is SVGAGI in the germline V gene. The V and J ends lost 5 bases and 0 bases, in that order; junction bases with no gene match: 6. The CDR3: CASSRDRPSSYEQYF. CDR3 nucleotide sequence: TGTGCCAGCAGTCGGGACAGGCCCAGCTCCTACGAGCAGTACTTC.

In its sample, this clonotype was seen many times. This sequence joins TRBV3-1 and TRBJ2-3; TRBD1 matches at 8 bases. This CDR3 is built from 16 residues. With 4 bases clipped from V and 5 bases from J, the junction kept 11 bases outside the gene matches. From germline, CDR1 is LGHDT and CDR2 YNNKEL (reference sequence). CDR3 nucleotide sequence: TGTGCCAGCAGCCCTCAGATCGGGACAGGCGGAGATACGCAGTATTTT. It yields the protein CASSPQIGTGGDTQYF.

This clonotype was recorded many times. This chain links TRBV29-1 with TRBJ2-7, with D possibly matching TRBD2 (5 bases). CDR1 is SQVTM, CDR2 ANQGSEA, per germline. V shed 0 bases and J shed 11 bases, with 11 bases lying between them. The CDR3 is made up of 11 amino acids. The CDR3 DNA reads TGCAGCGTTGAAGATGGTTTGGGAGAGTACTTC. The encoded protein is CSVEDGLGEYF.